Presented here are 14 T cell receptor beta chains from one specimen sequenced in a study of human T cells and chemical hapten exposure. One entry per CDR3 protein results from TCRdb running MiXCR on the RACE reads. The repertoire consists of 50,000 to 75,000 distinct CDR3 sequences, with more than 9.5% occurring once and the leading ten covering roughly 2%. Time point given: patch test 3, about 24 weeks after DPC sensitization. Treatment denoted: therapeutic diphenylcyclopropenone sensitization with weekly scalp DPC. Sequenced material: whole blood, taken in connection with sensitization to the hapten diphenylcyclopropenone (DPC). The receptors shown here come from a woman aged 25 to 45 with alopecia areata. Some clones in this sample may be carry-over from other donors' samples.

V usage is TRBV7-2 and J usage is TRBJ2-7, with 14 bases fitting TRBD2. Germline CDR1 SGHTA, CDR2 FQGNSA. The CDR3 covers 14 residues. With 6 bases clipped from V and 6 bases from J, the junction kept 4 bases outside the gene matches. DNA of the CDR3: TGTGCCAGCAGGCCGGGACTAGCGGGAGCCGAGCAGTACTTC. The encoded protein is CASRPGLAGAEQYF.

This clonotype was seen more than once but under ten times. V and J are TRBV7-2 and TRBJ2-1, with TRBD2 matching over 11 bases. The CDR3 is made up of 15 amino acids. With V trimmed by 1 base and J by 6 bases, 2 bases remained unmatched. CDR1 SGHTA and CDR2 FQGNSA come from the germline V gene. The DNA of the CDR3 is TGTGCCAGCAGCTTAGTAGGGACTAGCGGCAATGAGCAGTTCTTC. Translation gives CASSLVGTSGNEQFF.

The sample holds a few counts of this clonotype. This chain joins TRBV6-2 or TRBV6-3 and TRBJ2-1; TRBD2 aligns across 11 bases. V dropped 9 bases and J dropped 9; count of bases not matched to a gene: 10. The CDR3 sequence is 14 residues long. Germline CDR1 and CDR2: MNHEY and SVGEGT. CDR3 DNA sequence: TGTGCCAGTAGGACCTCGACTAGCGGGGCTGAGCAGTTCTTC. Amino acid sequence: CASRTSTSGAEQFF.

This clonotype has at least ten counts. The rearrangement joins TRBV28 to TRBJ1-1; the D is unclear. CDR1 and CDR2 (germline): MDHEN, SYDVKM. V lost 6 bases and J lost 0, with 8 bases in between. This CDR3 has 13 residues. The CDR3 DNA reads TGTGCCAGCAGATACCCGGTGAACACTGAAGCTTTCTTT. Protein product: CASRYPVNTEAFF.

The chain employs TRBV3-1 and TRBJ1-2, with D possibly TRBD1 on 5 matching bases. Looked up from germline, CDR1 is LGHDT and CDR2 is YNNKEL (reference sequence). The CDR3 sequence is 15 residues long. V was cut by 0 bases and J by 5 bases, with 13 bases left in between. In DNA form, the CDR3 reads TGTGCCAGCAGCCAAGATCCGAGGGGACCGTATGGCTACACCTTC. Protein: CASSQDPRGPYGYTF.

This clonotype has ten or more counts. V and J are TRBV7-3 and TRBJ2-5; 15 bases line up with TRBD2. Per germline, CDR1 SGHTA and CDR2 FQGTGA. This CDR3 region has 18 residues. J gave up 0 bases and V 5 bases, and 7 bases lay outside the gene matches. CDR3 DNA: TGTGCCAGCAGCCCGGGACTAGCGGGGGGCCTAAACCAAGAGACCCAGTACTTC. It yields the protein CASSPGLAGGLNQETQYF. Full variable domain (remainder filled in from reference TRBV7-3 and TRBJ2-5): GAGVSQTPSNKVTEKGKYVELRCDPISGHTALYWYRQSLGQGPEFLIYFQGTGAADDSGLPNDRFFAVRPEGSVSTLKIQRTERGDSAVYLCASSPGLAGGLNQETQYFGPGTRLLVL.

As DNA, the CDR3 is TGTGCTAGTGCCCACGCCGGGACAGCGGCAGATACGCAGTATTTT. This gives the protein CASAHAGTAADTQYF. The chain couples TRBV12-5 to TRBJ2-3, with 7 bases that match TRBD1. CDR3 size: 15 residues. CDR1 is LGHNT and CDR2 is FRNRAP in the germline V gene. V gave up 7 bases and J gave up 4 bases; unmatched junction bases: 11.

This clonotype has a handful of counts. V is TRBV2 and J is TRBJ2-3; D is unclear. V lost 4 bases and J 4 bases, leaving 6 bases between the germline ends. The germline CDR1 and CDR2 sequences are SNHLY and FYNNEI. This CDR3 has 12 amino acids. CDR3 DNA sequence: TGTGCCAGCAGTGGCCTCTCAGATACGCAGTATTTT. This encodes CASSGLSDTQYF.

This clonotype was recorded a few times. The chain carries TRBV7-2 and TRBJ1-1; 8 positions agree with TRBD1. The V gene's germline CDR1 is SGHTA and CDR2 FQGNSA. The CDR3 has 15 amino acids. Trimming cost V 1 base and J 5 bases; bases outside gene matches: 6. The CDR3 DNA is TGTGCCAGCAGCTTAGAGGGCAGGGGGCTTACTGAAGCTTTCTTT. This codes for CASSLEGRGLTEAFF.

This clonotype was observed a few times. The gene calls are TRBV30 and TRBJ1-4, with a weak D call TRBD1 (5 bases). Trimming took off 5 bases at V and 0 bases at J, with 10 bases between the two ends. Germline V gives CDR1 GTSNPN, CDR2 SVGIG (reference sequence). CDR3 length: 14 residues. CDR3 bases: TGTGCCTGGCGGGGGATTGCAACTAATGAAAAACTGTTTTTT. It yields the protein CAWRGIATNEKLFF.

This rearrangement joins TRBV3-1 to TRBJ1-5; no definite D call. The CDR3 contains 14 residues. The germline V gene encodes CDR1 LGHDT and CDR2 YNNKEL (reference sequence). V was shortened by 0 bases and J by 5 bases, with 8 bases between the two germline ends. CDR3 DNA: TGTGCCAGCAGCCAAGAAGGGTCGGATCAGCCCCAGCATTTT. As protein: CASSQEGSDQPQHF.

This clonotype has just a few counts. This CDR3 is CSARYRLSSGNTIYF. CDR3 bases: TGCAGTGCTAGATACAGATTAAGCTCTGGAAACACCATATATTTT. The chain recombines TRBV20-1 with TRBJ1-3; D not certain. The CDR3 is made up of 15 amino acids. Germline V gene sequence: CDR1 DFQATT, CDR2 SNEGSKA (reference sequence). Trimming removed 2 bases at V and 0 bases at J, with 11 bases between.

The chain has TRBV7-2 and TRBJ2-5; tentative D call: TRBD2 (6 bases). Germline lookup yields CDR1 SGHTA and CDR2 FQGNSA. V lost 1 base and J lost 5, with 14 bases in between. The CDR3 consists of 15 residues. The DNA for the CDR3 is TGTGCCAGCAGCTTAGATACTAGCCCCCCCGAGACCCAGTACTTC. It translates to CASSLDTSPPETQYF.

This clonotype was seen only a few times. The genes are TRBV5-1 and TRBJ2-7; 9 nucleotides match TRBD1. Unmatched junction bases numbered 10, after V lost 4 bases and J lost 5 bases. Germline V gene lookup returns CDR1 SGHRS and CDR2 YFSETQ. The CDR3 covers 15 residues. The CDR3 loop reads CASSTVRDRAHEQYF. In nucleotides, the CDR3 is TGCGCCAGCAGCACGGTCCGGGACAGGGCCCACGAGCAGTACTTC.